The rows below give T cell receptor beta chains drawn from one sample of a study of cytomegalovirus exposure and HLA in healthy donors. Data came from immunoSEQ multiplex PCR; TCRdb stores just in-frame clones and leaves some out. Of tens of thousands of clones listed, 65% to 80% are singletons. Specimen: PBMCs. The source is a young man in good health and CMV-seronegative. The CDR3 runs from the conserved cysteine through the conserved F or W. D genes are given only for firm matches. Part of the rows lack a size; the others show once, few, many or a class for expanded clones.

CDR3 protein: CASSTQGSNTEAFF
CDR3 DNA: TGCGCCAGCAGCACACAGGGGTCGAACACTGAAGCTTTCTTT
D gene: TRBD1
CDR3 length: 14
V gene: TRBV5-1
clone size: -
J gene: TRBJ1-1

CDR3 protein: CASSPDRDRHQPQHF
CDR3 DNA: TGTGCCAGCTCTCCCGACCGGGACAGACATCAGCCCCAGCATTTT
D gene: TRBD1
CDR3 length: 15
V gene: TRBV18
clone size: -
J gene: TRBJ1-5

CDR3 protein: CASSYGGSNSPLHF
CDR3 DNA: TGTGCCAGCAGTTACGGGGGCAGCAATTCACCCCTCCACTTT
D gene: -
CDR3 length: 14
V gene: TRBV6-6
clone size: -
J gene: TRBJ1-6

CDR3 protein: CASSSRGGGSYEQYF
CDR3 DNA: TGTGCCAGCAGTTCCAGAGGTGGCGGCTCCTACGAGCAGTACTTC
D gene: -
CDR3 length: 15
V gene: TRBV6-5
clone size: -
J gene: TRBJ2-7

CDR3 protein: CASTRTGTGGYISYGYTF
CDR3 DNA: TGTGCCAGCACCCGAACCGGGACAGGGGGATATATTTCCTATGGCTACACCTTC
D gene: TRBD1
CDR3 length: 18
V gene: TRBV27
clone size: once
J gene: TRBJ1-2

CDR3 protein: CASSPGTELYTIYF
CDR3 DNA: TGCGCCAGCAGCCCCGGGACAGAGTTATACACCATATATTTT
D gene: TRBD1
CDR3 length: 14
V gene: TRBV5-1
clone size: -
J gene: TRBJ1-3

CDR3 protein: CASSLPSSGGSYNEQFF
CDR3 DNA: TGTGCCAGCAGTTTACCGTCTAGCGGGGGGTCCTACAATGAGCAGTTCTTC
D gene: TRBD2
CDR3 length: 17
V gene: TRBV28
clone size: -
J gene: TRBJ2-1

CDR3 protein: CASSLQVASSYEQYF
CDR3 DNA: TGTGCCAGCAGCTTACAGGTCGCTTCCTCCTACGAGCAGTACTTC
D gene: -
CDR3 length: 15
V gene: TRBV11-2
clone size: -
J gene: TRBJ2-7

CDR3 protein: CASSEIGEGQGFHF
CDR3 DNA: TGTGCCAGCAGTGAAATTGGGGAGGGACAGGGCTTCCACTTT
D gene: TRBD1
CDR3 length: 14
V gene: TRBV2
clone size: -
J gene: TRBJ1-6

CDR3 protein: CASIDRSSYNSPLHF
CDR3 DNA: TGTGCCAGTATTGACCGGAGCTCCTATAATTCACCCCTCCACTTT
D gene: -
CDR3 length: 15
V gene: TRBV19
clone size: -
J gene: TRBJ1-6

CDR3 protein: CASRSGQGNYGYTF
CDR3 DNA: TGTGCCAGCAGATCCGGACAGGGGAACTATGGCTACACCTTC
D gene: TRBD1
CDR3 length: 14
V gene: TRBV6-5
clone size: -
J gene: TRBJ1-2

CDR3 protein: CASSLVQGWVFNQETQYF
CDR3 DNA: TGTGCCAGCAGCTTGGTCCAGGGTTGGGTTTTCAATCAAGAGACCCAGTACTTC
D gene: -
CDR3 length: 18
V gene: TRBV5-6
clone size: once
J gene: TRBJ2-5

CDR3 protein: CASSDLQGANSPLHF
CDR3 DNA: TGTGCCAGCAGTGATTTACAGGGGGCCAATTCACCCCTCCACTTT
D gene: TRBD1
CDR3 length: 15
V gene: TRBV25-1
clone size: -
J gene: TRBJ1-6

CDR3 protein: CASSYRDANTGELFF
CDR3 DNA: TGTGCCAGCAGCTACAGGGACGCGAACACCGGGGAGCTGTTTTTT
D gene: -
CDR3 length: 15
V gene: TRBV9
clone size: -
J gene: TRBJ2-2

CDR3 protein: CASSQAQTNEKLFF
CDR3 DNA: TGTGCCAGCAGCCAAGCTCAGACTAATGAAAAACTGTTTTTT
D gene: -
CDR3 length: 14
V gene: TRBV4-2
clone size: -
J gene: TRBJ1-4

CDR3 protein: CSVAGTGNYGYTF
CDR3 DNA: TGCAGCGTGGCCGGGACAGGGAACTATGGCTACACCTTC
D gene: TRBD1
CDR3 length: 13
V gene: TRBV29-1
clone size: -
J gene: TRBJ1-2

CDR3 protein: CASSGQRNTEAFF
CDR3 DNA: TGTGCCAGTAGTGGACAGAGGAACACTGAAGCTTTCTTT
D gene: -
CDR3 length: 13
V gene: TRBV19
clone size: -
J gene: TRBJ1-1

CDR3 protein: CASSEVRAGARTDTQYF
CDR3 DNA: TGTGCCAGCAGTGAGGTCCGGGCGGGGGCGCGCACAGATACGCAGTATTTT
D gene: -
CDR3 length: 17
V gene: TRBV25-1
clone size: -
J gene: TRBJ2-3

CDR3 protein: CASSLGTGGLQETQYF
CDR3 DNA: TGTGCCAGCAGCTTAGGTACAGGGGGCCTCCAAGAGACCCAGTACTTC
D gene: TRBD1
CDR3 length: 16
V gene: TRBV7-9
clone size: -
J gene: TRBJ2-5

CDR3 protein: CASSDAGGDQPQHF
CDR3 DNA: TGTGCCAGCAGTGATGCGGGAGGTGATCAGCCCCAGCATTTT
D gene: -
CDR3 length: 14
V gene: TRBV2
clone size: few
J gene: TRBJ1-5

CDR3 protein: CASSLTPDRGKETQYF
CDR3 DNA: TGTGCCAGCAGCTTAACGCCGGACAGGGGGAAGGAGACCCAGTACTTC
D gene: TRBD1
CDR3 length: 16
V gene: TRBV7-3
clone size: -
J gene: TRBJ2-5

CDR3 protein: CASSTSSRGFSYEQYF
CDR3 DNA: TGTGCCAGCAGCACGTCATCCAGGGGGTTCTCCTACGAGCAGTACTTC
D gene: TRBD1
CDR3 length: 16
V gene: TRBV5-6
clone size: -
J gene: TRBJ2-7

CDR3 protein: CASSLAEEGFSYNSPLHF
CDR3 DNA: TGCGCCAGCAGCTTGGCGGAAGAGGGCTTCTCCTATAATTCACCCCTCCACTTT
D gene: -
CDR3 length: 18
V gene: TRBV5-1
clone size: -
J gene: TRBJ1-6

CDR3 protein: CASSTDRGPVGELFF
CDR3 DNA: TGTGCCAGTAGTACGGACAGGGGGCCTGTCGGGGAGCTGTTTTTT
D gene: TRBD1
CDR3 length: 15
V gene: TRBV19
clone size: -
J gene: TRBJ2-2

CDR3 protein: CASSLGGTGIMSGANVLTF
CDR3 DNA: TGTGCCAGCAGCTTAGGAGGGACAGGGATTATGTCTGGGGCCAACGTCCTGACTTTC
D gene: TRBD1
CDR3 length: 19
V gene: TRBV7-2
clone size: -
J gene: TRBJ2-6

CDR3 protein: CASSYRGRGYTF
CDR3 DNA: TGTGCCAGCAGTTACAGGGGTAGGGGCTACACCTTC
D gene: TRBD1
CDR3 length: 12
V gene: TRBV28
clone size: -
J gene: TRBJ1-2

CDR3 protein: CASSGRDTNTEAFF
CDR3 DNA: TGTGCCAGTAGTGGCCGGGACACGAACACTGAAGCTTTCTTT
D gene: -
CDR3 length: 14
V gene: TRBV19
clone size: once
J gene: TRBJ1-1

CDR3 protein: CASSLWDRAQETQYF
CDR3 DNA: TGTGCCAGCAGCTTGTGGGACAGGGCACAAGAGACCCAGTACTTC
D gene: TRBD1
CDR3 length: 15
V gene: TRBV5-4
clone size: -
J gene: TRBJ2-5

CDR3 protein: CASTPGLWNTEAFF
CDR3 DNA: TGTGCCAGCACCCCGGGACTTTGGAACACTGAAGCTTTCTTT
D gene: -
CDR3 length: 14
V gene: TRBV7-9
clone size: -
J gene: TRBJ1-1

CDR3 protein: CASSQEGQGNLGQPQHF
CDR3 DNA: TGTGCCAGCAGCCAAGAGGGACAGGGTAATTTAGGTCAGCCCCAGCATTTT
D gene: TRBD1
CDR3 length: 17
V gene: TRBV4-2
clone size: -
J gene: TRBJ1-5

CDR3 protein: CASSLAGQSYSGANVLTF
CDR3 DNA: TGTGCCAGCAGCTTAGCTGGACAGAGCTACTCTGGGGCCAACGTCCTGACTTTC
D gene: -
CDR3 length: 18
V gene: TRBV7-9
clone size: -
J gene: TRBJ2-6